A selection of T cell receptor beta chains follows, all from one sample in a study of cytomegalovirus exposure and HLA in healthy donors. The method was immunoSEQ multiplex PCR; TCRdb's version includes in-frame clones alone and lacks a portion of them. The table shows 80,000 to 95,000 clones, with over 55% occurring only once. The sequencing input was PBMCs. These receptors were taken from a woman between 25 and 40 years old in good health and CMV-seronegative. The CDR3 runs from the conserved cysteine through the conserved F or W. Each record gives: J gene, V gene, D gene, clone size, CDR3 DNA, CDR3 protein. A D gene is named only where the DNA matches it firmly. The size of a clone is reported for some rows only, either as once, few or many, or as a class for expanded clones.

j_call: TRBJ2-3
v_call: TRBV12-5
d_call: TRBD2
clone_size: few
cdr3_nt: TGTGCTAGTGGTTTGCTGCCTAGCGGGGGATTACGAGATACGCAGTATTTT
cdr3_aa: CASGLLPSGGLRDTQYF

j_call: TRBJ2-3
v_call: TRBV9
d_call: TRBD1
clone_size: once
cdr3_nt: TGTGCCAGCAGCGTCGAGGGGGCTGAAACAGATACGCAGTATTTT
cdr3_aa: CASSVEGAETDTQYF

j_call: TRBJ2-3
v_call: TRBV6-5
d_call: NA
clone_size: NA
cdr3_nt: TGTGCCAGCAGTTTCGGAGGGGGCGGCGATACGCAGTATTTT
cdr3_aa: CASSFGGGGDTQYF

j_call: TRBJ2-7
v_call: TRBV28
d_call: TRBD1
clone_size: few
cdr3_nt: TGTGCCAGCACCCCCCCGGGGACAGGGACATACGAGCAGTACTTC
cdr3_aa: CASTPPGTGTYEQYF

j_call: TRBJ1-1
v_call: TRBV11-2
d_call: NA
clone_size: few
cdr3_nt: TGTGCGAGCTCCGGGGGTAGAGCTGAAGCTTTCTTT
cdr3_aa: CASSGGRAEAFF

j_call: TRBJ2-7
v_call: TRBV27
d_call: NA
clone_size: NA
cdr3_nt: TGTGCCAGCAGTTTGGCGACACCGAGGGCCTACGAGCAGTACTTC
cdr3_aa: CASSLATPRAYEQYF

j_call: TRBJ1-1
v_call: TRBV28
d_call: NA
clone_size: NA
cdr3_nt: TGTGCCAGCAGCCTCCGGAACACTGAAGCTTTCTTT
cdr3_aa: CASSLRNTEAFF

j_call: TRBJ2-1
v_call: TRBV27
d_call: TRBD1
clone_size: NA
cdr3_nt: TGTGCCAGCAGCAGAACACCATTCAACGACAGGGGGCGGGGGAATGAGCAGTTCTTC
cdr3_aa: CASSRTPFNDRGRGNEQFF

j_call: TRBJ2-7
v_call: TRBV5-1
d_call: TRBD1
clone_size: few
cdr3_nt: TGCGCCAGCAGCCCCTATCCGGGACAGGGTTCCGAGCAGTACTTC
cdr3_aa: CASSPYPGQGSEQYF

j_call: TRBJ2-3
v_call: TRBV2
d_call: TRBD2
clone_size: NA
cdr3_nt: TGTGCCAGCAGTGCTACCGGGACTAGTCGCACAGATACGCAGTATTTT
cdr3_aa: CASSATGTSRTDTQYF

j_call: TRBJ1-2
v_call: TRBV5-1
d_call: NA
clone_size: NA
cdr3_nt: TGCGCCAGCAGCCCGGGGGGGGCTAACTATGGCTACACCTTC
cdr3_aa: CASSPGGANYGYTF

j_call: TRBJ1-1
v_call: TRBV5-1
d_call: NA
clone_size: NA
cdr3_nt: TGCGCCAGCAGCTTGTCCTCGGGGGGCACTGAAGCTTTCTTT
cdr3_aa: CASSLSSGGTEAFF

j_call: TRBJ2-2
v_call: TRBV27
d_call: NA
clone_size: NA
cdr3_nt: TGTGCCAGCAGCCGAGGACAGTACACCGGGGAGCTGTTTTTT
cdr3_aa: CASSRGQYTGELFF

j_call: TRBJ2-5
v_call: TRBV6-6
d_call: NA
clone_size: NA
cdr3_nt: TGTGCCAGCAGTTCGGGACTGATGAAAGAGACCCAGTACTTC
cdr3_aa: CASSSGLMKETQYF

j_call: TRBJ2-7
v_call: TRBV13
d_call: NA
clone_size: NA
cdr3_nt: TGTGCCAGCAGCTTCCGAGGTACGTACGAGCAGTACTTC
cdr3_aa: CASSFRGTYEQYF

j_call: TRBJ1-3
v_call: TRBV7-2
d_call: NA
clone_size: NA
cdr3_nt: TGTGCCAGCAGCCCAGGGAGGGCAGGAAACACCATATATTTT
cdr3_aa: CASSPGRAGNTIYF

j_call: TRBJ2-3
v_call: TRBV10-3
d_call: TRBD1
clone_size: NA
cdr3_nt: TGTGCCATCAGTGGTGGGCAGGGGGCATCAGATACGCAGTATTTT
cdr3_aa: CAISGGQGASDTQYF

j_call: TRBJ2-1
v_call: TRBV28
d_call: TRBD2
clone_size: NA
cdr3_nt: TGTGCCAGCAGCCCCCAAGGGAGCGGGGGACTCAATGAGCAGTTCTTC
cdr3_aa: CASSPQGSGGLNEQFF

j_call: TRBJ2-1
v_call: TRBV5-1
d_call: TRBD2
clone_size: NA
cdr3_nt: TGCGCCAGCAGCTTTGGACTAGCGGGGGGGAATGAGCAGTTCTTC
cdr3_aa: CASSFGLAGGNEQFF

j_call: TRBJ2-3
v_call: TRBV5-1
d_call: NA
clone_size: NA
cdr3_nt: TGCGCCAGCAGCTTGACTGCAGATACGCAGTATTTT
cdr3_aa: CASSLTADTQYF

j_call: TRBJ2-3
v_call: TRBV13
d_call: TRBD2
clone_size: NA
cdr3_nt: TGTGCCAGCAGCTTAAAACGTCGGGGGGGGTACGATACGCAGTATTTT
cdr3_aa: CASSLKRRGGYDTQYF

j_call: TRBJ2-1
v_call: TRBV18
d_call: TRBD2
clone_size: NA
cdr3_nt: TGTGCCAGCTCACCGCTACCGGGGACTAGCACCGGTGAGCAGTTCTTC
cdr3_aa: CASSPLPGTSTGEQFF

j_call: TRBJ1-2
v_call: TRBV5-1
d_call: NA
clone_size: NA
cdr3_nt: TGCGCCAGCAGCTTCAGGGAAGGCGGCGGCTACACCTTC
cdr3_aa: CASSFREGGGYTF

j_call: TRBJ1-1
v_call: TRBV27
d_call: NA
clone_size: NA
cdr3_nt: TGTGCCAGCAGTTACAATATGAACACTGAAGCTTTCTTT
cdr3_aa: CASSYNMNTEAFF

j_call: TRBJ1-1
v_call: TRBV9
d_call: NA
clone_size: NA
cdr3_nt: TGTGCCAGCAGCGTAGCGGGGGGTCTCGGCACTGAAGCTTTCTTT
cdr3_aa: CASSVAGGLGTEAFF

j_call: TRBJ2-5
v_call: TRBV27
d_call: TRBD1
clone_size: NA
cdr3_nt: TGTGCCAGCAGGAACAGGGGCTCCCCTGAAGGAGAGACCCAGTACTTC
cdr3_aa: CASRNRGSPEGETQYF

j_call: TRBJ2-7
v_call: TRBV30
d_call: TRBD1
clone_size: NA
cdr3_nt: TGTGCCTGGAGTCCTCCGGGACAGGGGGGCCACGAGCAGTACTTC
cdr3_aa: CAWSPPGQGGHEQYF

j_call: TRBJ2-2
v_call: TRBV10-1
d_call: NA
clone_size: NA
cdr3_nt: TGCGCCAGCAGTGAGTCCCCAGGGACCGGGGAGCTGTTTTTT
cdr3_aa: CASSESPGTGELFF

j_call: TRBJ1-1
v_call: TRBV10-3
d_call: NA
clone_size: medium-sized
cdr3_nt: TGTGCCATCAGTGAGTCCCGGACACAAAAGAACACTGAAGCTTTCTTT
cdr3_aa: CAISESRTQKNTEAFF

j_call: TRBJ2-3
v_call: TRBV2
d_call: NA
clone_size: NA
cdr3_nt: TGTGCCAGCAGTGGCGGCGTCGAAGATACGCAGTATTTT
cdr3_aa: CASSGGVEDTQYF

j_call: TRBJ1-1
v_call: TRBV6-1
d_call: TRBD1
clone_size: NA
cdr3_nt: TGTGCCAGCACCAAAAGGGACAGTTTGAACACTGAAGCTTTCTTT
cdr3_aa: CASTKRDSLNTEAFF